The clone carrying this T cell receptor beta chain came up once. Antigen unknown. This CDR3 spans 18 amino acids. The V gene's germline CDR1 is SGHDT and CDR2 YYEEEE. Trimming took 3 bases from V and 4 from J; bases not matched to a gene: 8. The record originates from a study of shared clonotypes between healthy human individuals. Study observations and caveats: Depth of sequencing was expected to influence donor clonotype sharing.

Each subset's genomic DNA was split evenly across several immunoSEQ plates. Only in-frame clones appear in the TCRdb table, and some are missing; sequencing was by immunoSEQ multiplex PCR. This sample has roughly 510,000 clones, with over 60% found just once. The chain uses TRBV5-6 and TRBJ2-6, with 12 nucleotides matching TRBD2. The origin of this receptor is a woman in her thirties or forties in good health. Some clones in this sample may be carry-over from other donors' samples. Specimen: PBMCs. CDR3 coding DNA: TGTGCCAGCAGCTCCCCTAGCGGGAGGGCCTCAGGGGCCAACGTCCTGACTTTC. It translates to CASSSPSGRASGANVLTF. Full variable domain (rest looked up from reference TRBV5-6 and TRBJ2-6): DAGVTQSPTHLIKTRGQQVTLRCSPKSGHDTVSWYQQALGQGPQFIFQYYEEEERQRGNFPDRFSGHQFPNYSSELNVNALLLGDSALYLCASSSPSGRASGANVLTFGAGSRLTVL.